The 5 T cell receptor beta chains listed next were all sequenced from one sample in a study of T cell changes during pregnancy in multiple sclerosis. Method: immunoSEQ multiplex PCR; TCRdb's copy keeps in-frame clones and lacks some. The sample includes 45,000 to 65,000 clones, 92% of them seen just once. The sample here was CD4+ T cells from peripheral blood mononuclear cells, taken in the second trimester of pregnancy. The receptors derive from a female donor with multiple sclerosis, enrolled in a pregnancy study.

V usage is TRBV6-5 and J usage is TRBJ2-3, with a tentative D call TRBD1 (5 bases). Looked up from germline, CDR1 is MNHEY and CDR2 is SVGAGI. The CDR3 contains 12 residues. V gave up 5 bases and J gave up 6 bases, with 9 bases separating them. The CDR3 spells CASSPHRDTQYF. Here the CDR3 DNA reads TGTGCCAGCAGTCCCCACAGGGATACGCAGTATTTT.

The rearrangement uses TRBV27 and TRBJ2-1, with D tentatively TRBD2 (6 bases). The V and J ends lost 4 bases and 5 bases respectively, with 18 bases between them. From germline, CDR1 is MNHEY and CDR2 SMNVEV (reference sequence). This CDR3 is 16 amino acids long. Written as DNA, the CDR3 is TGTGCCAGCAGTTCCGCTCGGAGGAGGGGACACAATGAGCAGTTCTTC. Amino acid sequence: CASSSARRRGHNEQFF.

This clone was seen just once. The rearrangement uses TRBV6-5 and TRBJ2-5, with TRBD1 identical over 10 bases. Unmatched junction bases numbered 5, after V lost 2 bases and J lost 5 bases. CDR3 length: 15 amino acids. CDR1 and CDR2 from the germline V gene are MNHEY and SVGAGI. The DNA of the CDR3 is TGTGCCAGCAGTTACCTGACAGGGGGCACGGAGACCCAGTACTTC. The encoded protein is CASSYLTGGTETQYF.

V is TRBV6-5 and J is TRBJ1-1; 11 bases match TRBD1. CDR1 is MNHEY, CDR2 SVGAGI, per germline. V lost 2 bases to trimming and J lost 11 bases; unmatched junction nucleotides: 10. The CDR3 totals 15 residues. The CDR3 DNA reads as TGTGCCAGCAGTTACCTTACGGACAGGGGGCAGCGGGCTTTCTTT. Translation: CASSYLTDRGQRAFF.

The count of this clone is one. The chain is built from TRBV11-3 and TRBJ1-1; tentatively, D is TRBD1 (5 bases). CDR3 length: 13 amino acids. The V gene's germline CDR1 is SGHNT and CDR2 YENEEA. Trimming left V 2 bases short and J 4 bases short, with 8 bases between. Here the CDR3 DNA reads TGTGCCAGCAGCTTATCGGGGGTCACTGAAGCTTTCTTT. Translating gives CASSLSGVTEAFF.